Described below is a single TCR beta chain sequence and its context. Its cognate antigen is unknown. This specimen belongs to a study of long-term antiretroviral therapy in people with HIV. Looking at the study overall: The earliest samples predate the 2015 immediate-ART recommendation by about a decade. Notes on the study in general: On ART adherence, viral resistance or therapy changes, no data were available. Post-ART, diversity grew, though it stayed under transplant donor control levels.

V was clipped by 8 bases and J by 8 bases, with 7 bases between them. The CDR3 loop spans 10 amino acids. Germline lookup yields CDR1 MNHNS and CDR2 SASEGT. Run at survey level, the immunoSEQ assay was version v3.0. Assay used: immunoSEQ multiplex PCR; TCRdb lists only in-frame clones, some missing. Of around 25,000 clones listed, roughly 94% are singletons. The rearrangement links TRBV6-1 to TRBJ2-1; unclear D gene. The sample was unsorted PBMCs, taken 4.8 to 5 years after starting antiretroviral therapy. This TCR was recovered from a woman between 50 and 59 years old with HIV. CDR3 sequence (DNA): TGTGCCAGCGGAGAGTATGAGCAGTTCTTC. Its protein is CASGEYEQFF.